The rows below give T cell receptor beta chains drawn from one sample of a study of blood T cell repertoires in COVID-19. Repertoires were generated with immunoSEQ multiplex PCR, while TCRdb's copy carries only in-frame clones and drops some. The sample includes 87,000 or so clones, more than 70% seen only once; the top ten take over 20%. Sequenced sample: peripheral blood. Every receptor here comes from a woman older than 75 in a cohort sampled during active or convalescent COVID-19. CDR3s include the opening cysteine and the closing phenylalanine or tryptophan. Fields, in order: V gene, J gene, clone size, CDR3 protein. A row's size may be missing; if present it is once, few, many or a size class.

TRBV10-3	TRBJ2-7	NA	CAISESGAGYSYEQYF
TRBV30	TRBJ1-2	NA	CAWRGTGGYGYTF
TRBV7-2	TRBJ1-1	NA	CASSFTSRYSTEAFF
TRBV7-2	TRBJ1-5	NA	CASSADNYSNQPQHF
TRBV30	TRBJ1-1	NA	CAWGPGTEAFF
TRBV5-3	TRBJ1-1	NA	CASPEASLRRNTEAFF
TRBV7-3	TRBJ2-1	NA	CASSSLSPGSFGNEQFF
TRBV3-1/TRBV3-2	TRBJ1-2	NA	CASSHNGVDYGYTF
TRBV30	TRBJ2-1	once	CAWNRGLASHEQFF
TRBV7-8	TRBJ1-5	NA	CASTETAAGHQPQHF
TRBV6-5	TRBJ1-5	NA	CASGSSGGVNQPQHF
TRBV3-1/TRBV3-2	TRBJ1-6	few	CASSQMGGSSPLHF
TRBV9	TRBJ1-6	NA	CASSERAYNSPLHF
TRBV4-1	TRBJ2-6	NA	CASSQGDSTLGGANVLTF
TRBV6-6	TRBJ1-1	few	CASSVTGDRTEAFF
TRBV18	TRBJ1-5	NA	CASSPLGEGQPQHF
TRBV5-1	TRBJ1-4	NA	CASSPGQGEEKLFF
TRBV24-1	TRBJ2-1	once	CATSDFAGDEQFF
TRBV3-1/TRBV3-2	TRBJ2-3	few	CASSPTGDGGTDTQYF
TRBV30	TRBJ2-1	NA	CAWKGPGREQFF
TRBV3-1/TRBV3-2	TRBJ1-1	NA	CASSQAGEAFF
TRBV2	TRBJ2-3	NA	CASRVAGGSTDTQYF
TRBV30	TRBJ1-1	NA	CAWTGTGKVSTEAFF
TRBV4-2	TRBJ2-2	NA	CASSQGTSGTPHTGELFF
TRBV29-1	TRBJ1-2	NA	CSVGGGSYGYTF
TRBV30	TRBJ2-1	once	CAWKGRGLGGEQFF
TRBV29-1	TRBJ2-7	NA	CSVATWTSSYEQYF
TRBV5-1	TRBJ1-1	NA	CASSRGTGFYAEAFF
TRBV7-7	TRBJ2-2	once	CASSVTGNTGELFF
TRBV19	TRBJ1-2	NA	CASSNPEEGARVGYTF
TRBV18	TRBJ2-3	NA	CASSPRLTETTDTQYF
TRBV18	TRBJ1-1	once	CASSPFGGPNTEAFF
TRBV5-1	TRBJ2-2	NA	CASGENTGELFF
TRBV2	TRBJ1-4	NA	CASSSLRGAGEKLFF
TRBV6-5	TRBJ1-1	once	CASSSTGGNTEAFF
TRBV6-6	TRBJ2-2	once	CASSLASGNTGELFF
TRBV9	TRBJ2-3	NA	CASSVAGGRAKDTQYF